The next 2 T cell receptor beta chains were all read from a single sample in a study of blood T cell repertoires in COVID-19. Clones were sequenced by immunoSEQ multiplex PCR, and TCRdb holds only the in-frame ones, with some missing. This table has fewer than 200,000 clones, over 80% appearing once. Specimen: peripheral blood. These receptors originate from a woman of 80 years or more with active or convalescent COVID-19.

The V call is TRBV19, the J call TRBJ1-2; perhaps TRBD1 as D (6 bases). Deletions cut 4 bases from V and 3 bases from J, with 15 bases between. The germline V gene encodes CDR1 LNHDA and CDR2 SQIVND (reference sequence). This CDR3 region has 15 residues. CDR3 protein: CASSNPQGSDYGYTF. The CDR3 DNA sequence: TGTGCCAGTAGTAACCCCCAGGGGTCTGACTATGGCTACACCTTC.

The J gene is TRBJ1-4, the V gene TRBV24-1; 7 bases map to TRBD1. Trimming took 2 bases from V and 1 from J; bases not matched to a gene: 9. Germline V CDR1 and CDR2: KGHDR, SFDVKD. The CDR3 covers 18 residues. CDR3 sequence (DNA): TGTGCCACCAGTGATTATTACTCACAGGGGAGAACTAATGAAAAACTGTTTTTT. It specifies CATSDYYSQGRTNEKLFF.